These T cell receptor beta chains were read from a single sample in a study of OX40 agonist ivuxolimab in advanced cancers. Sequencing used immunoSEQ multiplex PCR; TCRdb keeps in-frame clones, though not all of them. The sample comprises some 19,000 clones, 88% of which are singletons, and around 10% rests with the top ten. This specimen consisted of CD4+ or CD8+ T cells sorted from blood, obtained in a trial of the OX40 agonist ivuxolimab. The receptors stem from an adult with an advanced solid tumor such as melanoma, head and neck, liver or kidney cancer. The CDR3 runs from the conserved cysteine through the conserved F or W. Each record gives: D gene, J gene, clone size, V gene, CDR3 DNA, CDR3 protein. D genes are given only for firm matches. Where a row states a size, it is once, few, many or the class of an expanded clone; other rows omit it.

d_gene: -
j_gene: TRBJ1-1
abundance: -
v_gene: TRBV4-1
CDR3nt: TGCGCCAGCAGCCAAGGGGAGATCCGAAAAGGCACTGAAGCTTTCTTT
CDR3aa: CASSQGEIRKGTEAFF

d_gene: -
j_gene: TRBJ2-7
abundance: -
v_gene: TRBV10-2
CDR3nt: TGCGCCAGCAGTGAAGGGCACGAGCAGTACTTC
CDR3aa: CASSEGHEQYF

d_gene: TRBD1
j_gene: TRBJ1-1
abundance: -
v_gene: TRBV7-6
CDR3nt: TGTGCCAGCAGCTTAGGTCGACAGGGGGCGAACACTGAAGCTTTCTTT
CDR3aa: CASSLGRQGANTEAFF

d_gene: TRBD1
j_gene: TRBJ1-2
abundance: -
v_gene: TRBV2
CDR3nt: TGTGCCAGCAAGGGACAGGGACCGACGGGAGGCTACACCTTC
CDR3aa: CASKGQGPTGGYTF

d_gene: -
j_gene: TRBJ1-2
abundance: -
v_gene: TRBV5-6
CDR3nt: TGTGCCAGCATTCTGGGGCCCGGGGGGCGGGGCTACACCTTC
CDR3aa: CASILGPGGRGYTF

d_gene: -
j_gene: TRBJ1-4
abundance: -
v_gene: TRBV7-9
CDR3nt: TGTGCCAGCAGCTTCGCAGGAGCTAATGAAAAACTGTTTTTT
CDR3aa: CASSFAGANEKLFF

d_gene: TRBD1
j_gene: TRBJ2-7
abundance: -
v_gene: TRBV5-1
CDR3nt: TGCGCCAGCAGGCCCGCCGGGACAGGGAAGGAGAACGAGCAGTACTTC
CDR3aa: CASRPAGTGKENEQYF

d_gene: -
j_gene: TRBJ1-5
abundance: few
v_gene: TRBV5-8
CDR3nt: TGTGCCAGCAGCAGACCAGGTGAGGAGCAGCAGCCCCAGCATTTT
CDR3aa: CASSRPGEEQQPQHF

d_gene: TRBD1
j_gene: TRBJ2-5
abundance: once
v_gene: TRBV27
CDR3nt: TGTGCCAGCAGGATAGGGGGCTCCCAAGAGACCCAGTACTTC
CDR3aa: CASRIGGSQETQYF

d_gene: TRBD1
j_gene: TRBJ2-3
abundance: -
v_gene: TRBV25-1
CDR3nt: TGTGCCAGCAGTGAGACGACAGGGAGCACAGATACGCAGTATTTT
CDR3aa: CASSETTGSTDTQYF

d_gene: -
j_gene: TRBJ1-1
abundance: -
v_gene: TRBV7-9
CDR3nt: TGTGCCAGCAGCTCGAAACCGGACACTGAAGCTTTCTTT
CDR3aa: CASSSKPDTEAFF

d_gene: TRBD2
j_gene: TRBJ2-7
abundance: -
v_gene: TRBV4-1
CDR3nt: TGCGCCAGCAGCCACGCGGGGGGGCCTCCCTTCCTGGGTAATGTCTCCTACGAGCAGTACTTC
CDR3aa: CASSHAGGPPFLGNVSYEQYF

d_gene: -
j_gene: TRBJ1-1
abundance: few
v_gene: TRBV11-2
CDR3nt: TGTGCCAGCAGTTTAAGGGGTGAAGCTTTCTTT
CDR3aa: CASSLRGEAFF

d_gene: TRBD1
j_gene: TRBJ1-1
abundance: -
v_gene: TRBV14
CDR3nt: TGTGCCAGCAGCCACAGCGGGACAGGGGCCGCCAACACTGAAGCTTTCTTT
CDR3aa: CASSHSGTGAANTEAFF